A selection of T cell receptor beta chains follows, all from one sample in a study of T-cell memory formation after mild COVID-19. TCRdb used MiXCR to reprocess the 5' RACE reads, holding one entry per CDR3 protein. In the table there are roughly 450,000 distinct CDR3 sequences, 15% to 20% of which are singletons. The source material was PBMCs or a T cell subset sorted from them (not recorded which). The receptors here all came from an adult woman who had mild COVID-19 (a few samples of this study predate the infection). Cell type and time point are not known. Each CDR3 is given with its conserved first and last residue. Each record gives: D gene, clone size, V gene, J gene, CDR3 protein, CDR3 DNA. The D gene is left open where the match is weak. Expanded clones are given a class, and other clones once, few, many or no size at all.

-,-,TRBV11-3,TRBJ2-3,CASSRTDRHTDTQYF,TGTGCCAGCAGCCGAACGGATAGACACACAGATACGCAGTATTTT
TRBD1,-,TRBV6-6,TRBJ2-7,CASSRTGGDYEQYF,TGTGCCAGCAGTCGGACAGGGGGCGATTACGAGCAGTACTTC
-,-,TRBV12-3/TRBV12-4,TRBJ2-3,CASSIPGEATQYF,TGTGCCAGCAGCATCCCCGGGGAGGCGACGCAGTATTTT
TRBD2,few,TRBV5-1,TRBJ2-7,CASSLELAGVGEQYF,TGCGCCAGCAGCTTGGAGCTAGCGGGAGTCGGCGAGCAGTACTTC
-,few,TRBV29-1,TRBJ1-1,CSVDMLTGTEAFF,TGCAGCGTTGACATGCTTACGGGCACTGAAGCTTTCTTT
TRBD1,-,TRBV2,TRBJ2-5,CASSAPPDRVQETQYF,TGTGCCAGCAGTGCCCCTCCGGACAGGGTCCAAGAGACCCAGTACTTC
-,few,TRBV20-1,TRBJ2-1,CSALGLLYNEQFF,TGCAGTGCCTTGGGACTGCTCTACAATGAGCAGTTCTTC
-,few,TRBV2,TRBJ1-2,CASSDLPRDSHYGYTF,TGTGCCAGCAGTGATCTACCTCGGGACTCGCACTATGGCTACACCTTC
TRBD2,-,TRBV6-5,TRBJ2-3,CASSYPSSGGDDTQYF,TGTGCCAGCAGTTATCCGTCTAGCGGGGGGGATGATACGCAGTATTTT
TRBD2,-,TRBV9,TRBJ2-1,CASSVGLADNEQFF,TGTGCCAGCAGCGTGGGACTAGCTGACAATGAGCAGTTCTTC
TRBD2,few,TRBV5-1,TRBJ2-7,CASSLGLAVPGYEQYF,TGCGCCAGCAGCTTGGGGCTAGCGGTTCCGGGTTACGAGCAGTACTTC
-,-,TRBV7-9,TRBJ2-5,CASSLGWQHQETQYF,TGTGCCAGCAGCTTAGGTTGGCAGCACCAAGAGACCCAGTACTTC
-,-,TRBV20-1,TRBJ2-7,CSASSGAIFEQYF,TGCAGTGCTAGTTCCGGGGCAATATTCGAGCAGTACTTC
TRBD1,-,TRBV5-6,TRBJ2-6,CASSSGQGLNSGANVLTF,TGTGCCAGCAGCTCGGGACAGGGATTAAACTCTGGGGCCAACGTCCTGACTTTC
TRBD2,few,TRBV6-5,TRBJ2-2,CASSSPGGPNTGELFF,TGTGCCAGCAGTTCCCCGGGGGGGCCTAACACCGGGGAGCTGTTTTTT
-,few,TRBV5-6,TRBJ1-3,CASSLGPSVVNTIYF,TGTGCCAGCAGCTTGGGACCGTCTGTAGTCAACACCATATATTTT